This T cell receptor beta chain was obtained from a study of response to subunit inactivated influenza vaccine. CDR3 length equals 15 residues. A single record per CDR3 protein comes from TCRdb applying MiXCR to the RT-PCR reads. The table records approximately 520,000 distinct CDR3 sequences, less than 30% of them present only once. The starting material was CD4+ T cells sorted from PBMCs, obtained 5 days after vaccination. This TCR was recovered from a man aged 45-60 years who received an inactivated influenza vaccine. The chain combines TRBV21-1 with TRBJ2-7. TRBV21-1 is deemed a pseudogene. Here the CDR3 reads CASSKFPEVVDEQYF. The DNA for the CDR3 is TGTGCCAGCAGCAAATTTCCAGAGGTGGTCGACGAGCAGTACTTC.